This T cell receptor (beta chain) originates from a study of graft-versus-host responses after intestinal transplantation. Study context: Among the recipients, transplants were multivisceral, liver-intestinal, or isolated intestinal. Recipients were all induced with anti-thymocyte globulin, then given tacrolimus and steroids for about 3 years.

This clone was counted once. Its antigen is not known. Whole-study results and caveats: Some patients had graft-donor T cell macrochimerism. In their allografts, the ratios of graft-versus-host to host-versus-graft T cell clones were high.

The CDR3 has 14 amino acids. With 2 bases removed from V and 5 bases from J, the gap between germline ends came to 13 bases. Germline V gene lookup returns CDR1 SGHDT and CDR2 YYEEEE. TCRdb's copy holds only in-frame clones and misses some; the assay was immunoSEQ multiplex PCR. The table includes 95,000 to 110,000 clones, around 90% detected once. This material consisted of unstimulated CD4+ T cells sorted from spleen or lymph node cells, taken before transplant. The rearrangement joins TRBV5-6 to TRBJ1-2; weak D call: TRBD1 (6 bases). This receptor was identified in a human donor who was the organ donor for an intestinal transplant. CDR3 residues: CASSFGRGPYGYTF. The CDR3 region has the DNA TGTGCCAGCAGCTTCGGCAGGGGCCCGTATGGCTACACCTTC.